One sample yielded the 18 T cell receptor beta chains listed below, sequenced in a study of regulatory T cells in long-lasting Graves disease. The time point is: newly diagnosed GD, antithyroid drugs for less than 3 months. From RNA extracted from PBMCs, the TCR library was made. Libraries of TCR beta came from iRepertoire HTBI primers plus Arm-PCR of CDR3 regions. A single record per CDR3 protein comes from TCRdb applying MiXCR to the multiplex PCR reads. The sample includes hundreds of thousands of distinct CDR3 sequences, around 17% of them seen just once. The sample was also reused in another study, on T cells in Graves' hyperthyroidism and ophthalmopathy.

The source was peripheral blood mononuclear cells (PBMCs), collected at new diagnosis, from a patient treated with antithyroid drugs. The receptors were gathered from a woman aged 30 to 39 with Graves disease.

This clonotype was recorded at least ten times. The gene calls are TRBV12-3 or TRBV12-4 and TRBJ1-1; 8 positions match TRBD1. Trimming cost V 6 bases and J 3 bases; bases outside gene matches: 3. CDR3 length: 13 amino acids. CDR3 sequence reads: CASRSRGHTEAFF. For the CDR3, the DNA is TGTGCCAGCAGAAGCAGGGGGCACACTGAAGCTTTCTTT.

This clonotype was counted only a few times. The chain carries TRBV15 and TRBJ2-3; 8 bases fit TRBD2. This CDR3 comprises 15 residues. V lost 4 bases and J lost 5; bases outside the gene matches: 8. The V gene's germline CDR1 is LNHNV and CDR2 YYDKDF (reference sequence). For the CDR3, the DNA is TGTGCCACCAGCACCAGAGCGGGAGCAGGAGATACGCAGTATTTT. Protein: CATSTRAGAGDTQYF.

The chain uses TRBV19 and TRBJ1-4; D perhaps matches TRBD1 (6 bases). The V gene lost 3 bases and the J gene lost 8 bases, with 13 bases spanning the gap. Germline CDR1 reads LNHDA; CDR2 reads SQIVND (reference sequence). CDR3 length: 14 residues. The CDR3 is CASSIPGVEEKLFF. CDR3 DNA sequence: TGTGCCAGTAGTATCCCAGGGGTGGAAGAAAAACTGTTTTTT. Based on the CDR3 plus reference TRBV19 and TRBJ1-4, the full variable domain is DGGITQSPKYLFRKEGQNVTLSCEQNLNHDAMYWYRQDPGQGLRLIYYSQIVNDFQKGDIAEGYSVSREKKESFPLTVTSAQKNPTAFYLCASSIPGVEEKLFFGSGTQLSVL.

This clonotype was detected many times. This chain uses TRBV7-2 with TRBJ1-1; tentative D call: TRBD1 (6 bases). The germline V gene has CDR1 SGHTA and CDR2 FQGNSA. The V end was cut by 5 bases, the J end by 3 bases, with 16 bases between. The CDR3 runs to 15 residues. This CDR3 reads CASSLQGTGDTEAFF. The CDR3 DNA reads TGTGCCAGCAGCCTCCAGGGGACTGGGGACACTGAAGCTTTCTTT. Together with reference TRBV7-2 and TRBJ1-1, the CDR3 gives the full variable domain: GAGVSQSPSNKVTEKGKDVELRCDPISGHTALYWYRQSLGQGLEFLIYFQGNSAPDKSGLPSDRFSAERTGGSVSTLTIQRTQQEDSAVYLCASSLQGTGDTEAFFGQGTRLTVV.

The chain is built from TRBV28 and TRBJ2-3; 10 bases agree with TRBD2. The junction had 9 bases not matched to a gene; V was cut back by 6 bases and J by 0 bases. This CDR3 spans 17 amino acids. In germline, CDR1 is MDHEN, CDR2 SYDVKM. DNA for the CDR3: TGTGCCAGCAGCCCATGGGGACTAGCGTCGAGCACAGATACGCAGTATTTT. Its protein product is CASSPWGLASSTDTQYF.

This clonotype was picked up many times. The chain carries TRBV20-1 and TRBJ1-1; maybe TRBD1 (5 bases). The ends were cut back, 0 bases at V and 4 bases at J, with 9 bases in the middle. Germline V CDR1 and CDR2: DFQATT, SNEGSKA (reference sequence). The CDR3 runs to 13 residues. CDR3 in amino acids: CSARDSGGTEAFF. CDR3 nucleotides: TGCAGTGCTAGAGATTCGGGGGGCACTGAAGCTTTCTTT.

This clonotype was observed many times. The J gene is TRBJ1-4, the V gene TRBV27; D unresolved. Germline V gene data show CDR1 as MNHEY and CDR2 as SMNVEV (reference sequence). Trimming left V 6 bases short and J 0 bases short, with 14 bases between. The CDR3 is made up of 16 amino acids. The CDR3 here is CASSPNRLATNEKLFF. The CDR3 nucleotides read TGTGCCAGCAGCCCCAACCGTCTAGCAACTAATGAAAAACTGTTTTTT.

The rearrangement uses TRBV30 and TRBJ1-6; the D is unclear. The CDR3 consists of 16 residues. Trimming left V 3 bases short and J 0 bases short, with 12 bases between. CDR1 and CDR2 from the germline V gene are GTSNPN and SVGIG (reference sequence). This CDR3 reads CAWSPFGFSYNSPLHF. DNA of the CDR3: TGTGCCTGGAGCCCCTTCGGGTTCTCCTATAATTCACCCCTCCACTTT. Filled out from reference TRBV30 and TRBJ1-6, the complete variable domain reads SQTIHQWPATLVQPVGSPLSLECTVEGTSNPNLYWYRQAAGRGLQLLFYSVGIGQISSEVPQNLSASRPQDRQFILSSKKLLLSDSGFYLCAWSPFGFSYNSPLHFGNGTRLTVT.

V usage is TRBV19 and J usage is TRBJ2-7; D is perhaps TRBD2 (6 bases). Trimming cost V 3 bases and J 2 bases, with 11 bases left between them. The germline V gene encodes CDR1 LNHDA and CDR2 SQIVND (reference sequence). The CDR3 consists of 14 residues. CDR3 coding DNA: TGTGCCAGTAGTATTTCAGGGACTGCCTACGAGCAGTACTTC. Protein sequence: CASSISGTAYEQYF. Supplemented by reference TRBV19 and TRBJ2-7, the full variable domain reads DGGITQSPKYLFRKEGQNVTLSCEQNLNHDAMYWYRQDPGQGLRLIYYSQIVNDFQKGDIAEGYSVSREKKESFPLTVTSAQKNPTAFYLCASSISGTAYEQYFGPGTRLTVT.

This clonotype was observed at least ten times. The chain recombines TRBV6-2 or TRBV6-3 with TRBJ1-1; D not resolved. Germline CDR1 MNHEY, CDR2 SVGEGT. CDR3 length: 16 residues. The V and J ends lost 5 bases and 1 base respectively, with 17 bases between them. CDR3 in DNA: TGTGCCAGCAGTGAATCTTGGGTTGGACCGAACACTGAAGCTTTCTTT. This sequence encodes CASSESWVGPNTEAFF.

V usage is TRBV27 and J usage is TRBJ1-2; D possibly corresponds to TRBD1 (5 bases). The V end was cut by 8 bases, the J end by 8 bases, with 21 bases between. Germline CDR1 and CDR2: MNHEY and SMNVEV (reference sequence). The CDR3 runs 14 residues. CDR3 in amino acids: CASSPGQEYWGYTF. The CDR3 DNA is TGTGCCAGCTCTCCGGGGCAGGAGTACTGGGGCTACACCTTC.

There are a few counts of this clonotype. The CDR3 sequence: CASSPWDLNYGYTF. CDR3 DNA sequence: TGTGCCAGCAGCCCCTGGGACCTGAACTATGGCTACACCTTC. V is TRBV6-1 and J is TRBJ1-2, with D maybe TRBD1 (5 bases). Germline V CDR1 and CDR2: MNHNS, SASEGT. The CDR3 is made up of 14 amino acids. V shed 6 bases and J shed 2 bases, with 13 bases lying between them.

This clonotype was recorded at least ten times. The chain combines TRBV6-1 with TRBJ1-5; D not certain. Germline CDR1 and CDR2: MNHNS and SASEGT. V lost 5 bases to trimming and J lost 5 bases, with 4 bases between them. This CDR3 has 11 amino acids. CDR3 nucleotides: TGTGCCAGCAGTACAGATCAGCCCCAGCATTTT. It encodes CASSTDQPQHF.

This clonotype was seen once. A far more abundant clone sits one base away, making this likely a read error. The chain is built from TRBV2 and TRBJ2-7; 7 positions agree with TRBD1. Germline V lookup: CDR1 SNHLY, CDR2 FYNNEI. The CDR3 is made up of 15 amino acids. With V trimmed by 6 bases and J by 0 bases, 8 bases remained unmatched. The CDR3 sequence is CASSNHRGGSYEQYF. The CDR3 nucleotides read TGTGCCAGCAGCAACCACAGGGGCGGCTCCTACGAGCAGTACTTC.

V is TRBV5-1 and J is TRBJ2-5; 7 bases align to TRBD2. Looked up from germline, CDR1 is SGHRS and CDR2 is YFSETQ. There are 12 residues in the CDR3. The J segment lost 5 bases and the V segment lost 7 bases, leaving 5 bases of the junction unmatched. The CDR3 DNA follows: TGCGCCAGCGGGGAGGGAACGGAGACCCAGTACTTC. Translation gives CASGEGTETQYF.

In its sample, this clonotype was seen many times. The gene calls are TRBV28 and TRBJ2-3, with 10 nucleotides matching TRBD2. Germline CDR1 is MDHEN and CDR2 is SYDVKM. V lost 4 bases to trimming and J lost 1 base; unmatched junction nucleotides: 5. The CDR3 is 16 residues long. The CDR3, as DNA: TGTGCCAGCAGTTCCCTTCTAGCGGGAGGCACAGATACGCAGTATTTT. Its protein is CASSSLLAGGTDTQYF.

The gene calls are TRBV2 and TRBJ2-7, with D tentatively TRBD2 (6 bases). The CDR3 is made up of 14 amino acids. Trimming pared 1 base from V and 6 bases from J, leaving 13 bases between. Germline CDR1 SNHLY, CDR2 FYNNEI. DNA of the CDR3: TGTGCCAGCAGTGAAGTGCTAGCGTTTTGCGAGCAGTACTTC. Residues: CASSEVLAFCEQYF. Variable domain in full (rest from reference TRBV2 and TRBJ2-7): EPEVTQTPSHQVTQMGQEVILRCVPISNHLYFYWYRQILGQKVEFLVSFYNNEISEKSEIFDDQFSVERPDGSNFTLKIRSTKLEDSAMYFCASSEVLAFCEQYFGPGTRLTVT.

The chain combines TRBV6-2 or TRBV6-3 with TRBJ1-2; tentative D call: TRBD1 (6 bases). V was cut by 6 bases and J by 0 bases, with 17 bases left in between. Germline V gene data show CDR1 as MNHEY and CDR2 as SVGEGT. The CDR3 covers 16 residues. CDR3 region: CASSNPRTDPNYGYTF. As DNA, the CDR3 is TGTGCCAGCAGCAACCCACGGACAGACCCTAACTATGGCTACACCTTC.